This TCR beta chain was sequenced for a study of blood T cell repertoires in COVID-19. Study context: T cells, B-cell-depleted T cells, or PBMCs provided the cDNA or gDNA that served as material.

From germline, CDR1 is LGHDT and CDR2 YNNKEL (reference sequence). V shed 4 bases, J shed 0 bases, and the junction held 8 bases outside the gene matches. The CDR3 is 16 amino acids. The table came from immunoSEQ multiplex PCR; TCRdb's copy has only in-frame clones and leaves some out. The top ten clones hold approximately 16% of a sample with around 130,000 clones, around 87% of them seen once. Material for sequencing was peripheral blood. This chain uses TRBV3-1 (or the pseudogene TRBV3-2) with TRBJ2-5, with 7 positions matching TRBD1. The clonotype was recovered from a woman aged 45-60 years who had recovered from COVID-19. The DNA of the CDR3 is TGTGCCAGCAGCCCGACAGGGTGGACGTACCAAGAGACCCAGTACTTC. This codes for CASSPTGWTYQETQYF.